This section outlines one T cell receptor (beta chain) sequence together with its context. This clone was seen just once. This clone's antigen is unknown. No base quality information exists; no much larger clone differs at one position. The method behind the library was the immunoSEQ multiplex PCR assay. The study's own analysis went as follows. A statistical classification framework was built to diagnose cytomegalovirus status from the catalog of TCR beta chain sequences. In TCRdb, the immuneACCESS table is reduced to in-frame sequences with V and J assigned. These tables do not hold every clone; where another copy was compared, an unresolved V gene accounts for under half, and the others remain unexplained. V and J calls plus clone size are reproduced from that table; the DNA served to infer D and trimming. Present in this sample are about 150,000 clones, approximately 84% of which were seen just once. The ten largest account for around 27% of the sample.

This specimen comes from a study of cytomegalovirus exposure and HLA in healthy donors (dated by TCRdb to the late 2010s). General notes on the study: According to a later analysis, one platform produced both the approximately 110 validation repertoires and the 666 repertoires of the first cohort. The aim of the study was to test whether cataloging public T cell receptors could identify signatures of past pathogen exposure. A separate validation cohort of roughly 130 different subjects was used in addition to the roughly 670-subject first cohort. High-throughput TCR immunosequencing, statistical association of individual TCRs with disease status, and machine learning were combined to predict cytomegalovirus infection status.

General conclusions and limits of the study: In vitro tests confirmed that a few of the cytomegalovirus-associated TCR beta chains recognize cytomegalovirus antigens. The validation cohort had no HLA typing available for a later analysis, so co-occurrence within that cohort was assessed over all 120 or so repertoires. The classifier was reported to diagnose cytomegalovirus status with high specificity and sensitivity in both the original and validation cohorts. Subsequent analysis determined that TCRs grouped into clusters in the first cohort also showed a tendency toward co-occurrence across the 90 to 150 validation repertoires, and approximately 94% of cluster scores exceeded 0. In the study, 164 TCR beta chains were listed as associated with cytomegalovirus. Most TCR sequences were observed very rarely across donors, whereas some public TCRs were present in many individuals. It was suggested by the authors that the approach could potentially be generalized to other disease states and immunological phenotypes.

The donors were included in the validation cohort of roughly 120 subjects, a group kept apart from the 666-subject first cohort. CDR1 SGHRS and CDR2 YFSETQ were looked up in the germline V gene. The CDR3 starts with the cysteine, ends with the phenylalanine, and has 13 residues. CDR3 DNA only is kept here, 39 bases in frame from base 1. V sheds 4 bases and J sheds 2 bases, leaving 10 bases between their ends. This sequence uses TRBV5-1 and TRBJ2-7; perhaps TRBD2 is the D gene, with 5 bases matching. The material sequenced was PBMCs. The origin of this receptor is a man younger than 40 in good health and CMV-seropositive. The CDR3 corresponds to CASSRAEPYEQYF. The nucleotide sequence reads TGCGCCAGCAGCCGAGCGGAGCCCTACGAGCAGTACTTC.